This T cell receptor (beta chain) was identified in a study of blood T cell repertoires in COVID-19. The overall study: The study drew acute and convalescent COVID-19 samples from the United States, Italy and Spain.

Per the study methods: Amplification from reference gene primers served as the basis for estimated nucleated cell counts. Sequencing used immunoSEQ multiplex PCR; TCRdb keeps in-frame clones, though not all of them. Clonal size and the V and J genes are those of that table, whereas D and trimming came from the DNA. The sample gives 250,000 or so clones, 70% to 90% of which show up once; around 3.3% is in the top ten. Details on this clone: This CDR3 is also generated by other DNA sequences in the sample.

V shed 3 bases, J shed 0 bases, and the junction held 1 base outside the gene matches. The CDR3 contains 14 residues. Germline CDR1 and CDR2: SGHVS and FQNEAQ. The chain recombines TRBV7-8 with TRBJ1-2, with 7 bases lining up with TRBD1. This sequence originates from a young man with active or convalescent COVID-19. Sequencing input: peripheral blood. CDR3 coding DNA: TGTGCCAGCAGCTTGGGACAGTCTAACTATGGCTACACCTTC. It specifies CASSLGQSNYGYTF.